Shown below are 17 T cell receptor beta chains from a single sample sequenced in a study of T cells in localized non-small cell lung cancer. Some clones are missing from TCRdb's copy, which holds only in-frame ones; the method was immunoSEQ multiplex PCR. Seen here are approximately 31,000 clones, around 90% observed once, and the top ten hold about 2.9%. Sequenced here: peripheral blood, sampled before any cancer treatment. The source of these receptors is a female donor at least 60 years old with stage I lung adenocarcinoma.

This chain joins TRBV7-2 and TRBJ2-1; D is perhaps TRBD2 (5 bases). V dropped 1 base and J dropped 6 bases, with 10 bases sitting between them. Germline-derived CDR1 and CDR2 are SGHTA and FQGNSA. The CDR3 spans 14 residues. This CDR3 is CASSLVLGSNEQFF. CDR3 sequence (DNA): TGTGCCAGCAGCTTAGTGCTGGGGAGCAATGAGCAGTTCTTC.

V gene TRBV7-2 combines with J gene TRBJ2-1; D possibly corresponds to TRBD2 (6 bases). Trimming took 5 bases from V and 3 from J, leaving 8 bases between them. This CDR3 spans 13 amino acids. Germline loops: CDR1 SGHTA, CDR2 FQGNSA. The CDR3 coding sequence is TGTGCCAGCAGCGGAGGGAACTACAATGAGCAGTTCTTC. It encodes CASSGGNYNEQFF.

In DNA, the CDR3 is TGTGCCAGTAGTATTCTAGCGGGAGCGACATCCTACAATGAGCAGTTCTTC. Translating it yields CASSILAGATSYNEQFF. The chain couples TRBV19 to TRBJ2-1, with TRBD2 matching over 10 bases. CDR3 size: 17 residues. The ends lost 3 bases at V and 1 base at J; junction bases unmatched: 6. Germline CDR1 reads LNHDA; CDR2 reads SQIVND (reference sequence). Looking up the rest from reference TRBV19 and TRBJ2-1 gives the full variable domain: DGGITQSPKYLFRKEGQNVTLSCEQNLNHDAMYWYRQDPGQGLRLIYYSQIVNDFQKGDIAEGYSVSREKKESFPLTVTSAQKNPTAFYLCASSILAGATSYNEQFFGPGTRLTVL.

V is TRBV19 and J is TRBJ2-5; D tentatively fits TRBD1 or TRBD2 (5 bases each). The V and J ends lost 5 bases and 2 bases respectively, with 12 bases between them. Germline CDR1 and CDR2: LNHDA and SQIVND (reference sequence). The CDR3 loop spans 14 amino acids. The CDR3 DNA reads TGTGCCAGTAGTGGGACGTTCTCTCAAGAGACCCAGTACTTC. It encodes CASSGTFSQETQYF. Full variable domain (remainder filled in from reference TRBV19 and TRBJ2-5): DGGITQSPKYLFRKEGQNVTLSCEQNLNHDAMYWYRQDPGQGLRLIYYSQIVNDFQKGDIAEGYSVSREKKESFPLTVTSAQKNPTAFYLCASSGTFSQETQYFGPGTRLLVL.

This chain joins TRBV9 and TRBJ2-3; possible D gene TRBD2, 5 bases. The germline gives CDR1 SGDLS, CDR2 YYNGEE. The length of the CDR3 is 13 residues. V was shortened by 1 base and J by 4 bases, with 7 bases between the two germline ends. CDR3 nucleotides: TGTGCCAGCAGCGTAACTAGAGCAGATACGCAGTATTTT. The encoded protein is CASSVTRADTQYF.

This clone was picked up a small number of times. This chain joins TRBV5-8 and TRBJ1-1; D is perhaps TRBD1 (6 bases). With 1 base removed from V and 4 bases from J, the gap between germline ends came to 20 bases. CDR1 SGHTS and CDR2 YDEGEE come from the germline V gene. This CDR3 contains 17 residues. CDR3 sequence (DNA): TGTGCCAGCAGCTTGACCAGGGGAGGGTTTGGTAGCACTGAAGCTTTCTTT. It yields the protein CASSLTRGGFGSTEAFF.

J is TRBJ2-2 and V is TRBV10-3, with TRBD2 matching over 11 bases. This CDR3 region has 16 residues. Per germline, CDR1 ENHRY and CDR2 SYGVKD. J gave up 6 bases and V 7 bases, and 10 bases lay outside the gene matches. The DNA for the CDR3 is TGTGCCATCACCAGAACTAGCGGGAGTGCCGCCGGGGAGCTGTTTTTT. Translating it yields CAITRTSGSAAGELFF.

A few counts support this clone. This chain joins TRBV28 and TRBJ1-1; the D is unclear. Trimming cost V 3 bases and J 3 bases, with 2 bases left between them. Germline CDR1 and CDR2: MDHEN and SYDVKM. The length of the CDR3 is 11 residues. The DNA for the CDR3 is TGTGCCAGCAGTTTGTACACTGAAGCTTTCTTT. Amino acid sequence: CASSLYTEAFF.

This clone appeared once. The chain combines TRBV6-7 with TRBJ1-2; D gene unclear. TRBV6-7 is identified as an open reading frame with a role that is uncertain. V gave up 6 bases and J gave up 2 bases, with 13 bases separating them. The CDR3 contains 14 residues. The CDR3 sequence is CASRIRRRNYGYTF. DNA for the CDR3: TGTGCCAGCAGAATACGGAGGAGGAACTATGGCTACACCTTC.

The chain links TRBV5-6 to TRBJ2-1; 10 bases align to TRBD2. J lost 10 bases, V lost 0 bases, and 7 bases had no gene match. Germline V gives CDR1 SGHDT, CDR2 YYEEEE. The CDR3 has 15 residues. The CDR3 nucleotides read TGTGCCAGCAGCTTGGGCCTAGCGGGAGAACGGGAGCAGTTCTTC. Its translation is CASSLGLAGEREQFF.

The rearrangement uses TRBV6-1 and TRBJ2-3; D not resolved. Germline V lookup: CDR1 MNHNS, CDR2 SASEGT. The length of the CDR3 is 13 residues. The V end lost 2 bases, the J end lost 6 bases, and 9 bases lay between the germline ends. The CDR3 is CASSEIGFDTQYF. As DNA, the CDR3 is TGTGCCAGCAGTGAAATAGGGTTCGATACGCAGTATTTT.

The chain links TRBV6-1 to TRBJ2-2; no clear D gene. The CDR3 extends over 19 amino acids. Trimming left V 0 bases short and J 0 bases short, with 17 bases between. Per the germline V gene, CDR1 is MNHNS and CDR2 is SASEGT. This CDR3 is CASSEALGGRSTNTGELFF. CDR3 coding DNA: TGTGCCAGCAGTGAAGCGCTTGGCGGAAGGAGTACGAACACCGGGGAGCTGTTTTTT.

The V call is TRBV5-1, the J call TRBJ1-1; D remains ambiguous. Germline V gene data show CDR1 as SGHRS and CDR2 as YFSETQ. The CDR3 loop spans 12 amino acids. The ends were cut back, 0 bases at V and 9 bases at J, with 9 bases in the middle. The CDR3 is CASSLDRSKAFF. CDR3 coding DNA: TGCGCCAGCAGCTTGGATCGGTCTAAAGCTTTCTTT.

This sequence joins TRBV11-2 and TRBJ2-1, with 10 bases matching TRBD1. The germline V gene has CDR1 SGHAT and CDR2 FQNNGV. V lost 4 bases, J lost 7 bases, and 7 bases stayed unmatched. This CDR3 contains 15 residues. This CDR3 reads CASSWGQGTDNEQFF. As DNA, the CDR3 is TGTGCCAGCAGCTGGGGACAGGGGACGGATAATGAGCAGTTCTTC.

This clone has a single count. For the CDR3, the DNA is TGTGCCTGGAGGGGGTATACCGGGACTAGCGAGACCTACGAGCAGTACTTC. It codes for CAWRGYTGTSETYEQYF. The V and J genes are TRBV30 and TRBJ2-7; 10 positions match TRBD2. V shed 3 bases and J 2 bases; nucleotides not matched to a gene: 13. The CDR3 is made up of 17 amino acids. Germline loops: CDR1 GTSNPN, CDR2 SVGIG (reference sequence).

The CDR3 DNA reads as TGTGCCAGCAGCGTAGATCCCCTGTACAATGAGCAGTTCTTC. It encodes CASSVDPLYNEQFF. The chain joins TRBV9 to TRBJ2-1; no definite D call. The germline CDR1 and CDR2 sequences are SGDLS and YYNGEE. Trimming removed 0 bases from V and 4 bases from J, with 8 bases in between. This CDR3 is built from 14 residues.

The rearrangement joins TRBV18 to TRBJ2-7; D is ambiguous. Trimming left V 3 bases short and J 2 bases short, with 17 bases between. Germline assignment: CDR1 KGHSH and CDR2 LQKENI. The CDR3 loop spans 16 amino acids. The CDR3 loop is CASSPLHDTATYEQYF. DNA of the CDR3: TGTGCCAGCTCACCCCTTCATGACACCGCAACCTACGAGCAGTACTTC.